This entry is about one T cell receptor beta chain. What it recognizes is unknown. CD4+ T cells from unexposed donors were obtained before the COVID-19 pandemic (2011-2018). CD4+ T cells were isolated from the cells after 10 days of culture. Unexposed-donor CD4+ T cells were probed with SARS-CoV-2 S/N and four cold-coronavirus spikes, cells permitting. Cultures received half-medium IL-2 refreshes on days 3 and 7. The method was immunoSEQ multiplex PCR; TCRdb's version includes in-frame clones alone and lacks a portion of them. The sample contains around 20,000 clones, around 75% of which appear only once. This record belongs to a study of CD4 T cells in relation to SARS-CoV-2 and coronaviruses. Study overall: TCR beta CDR3s were sequenced after approximately ten-day antigen culture of PBMCs.

The sequence came from a human donor in good health. Source material: CD4+ T cells from PBMCs, cultured in vitro.

The CDR3 reads CASSLDGEHYNEQFF. CDR3 in DNA: TGCGCCAGCAGCTTGGACGGGGAGCACTACAATGAGCAGTTCTTC. V is TRBV5-1 and J is TRBJ2-1; a weak D match, TRBD2 (5 bases). Trimming pared 0 bases from V and 3 bases from J, leaving 10 bases between. The germline CDR1 and CDR2 sequences are SGHRS and YFSETQ. CDR3 size: 15 residues.